The source of this T cell receptor beta chain is a study of beta chain features in type 1 diabetes. As regards this clone: The target antigen is unknown.

Study results and caveats: Compared to healthy donors, patients appeared to have naive, central memory and Treg TCRB repertoires that were more alike. More deletions and fewer insertions at VDJ junctions were seen in type 1 diabetes patients. For cells with high TCR expression, cDNA sequencing could yield over-representation. A possible short-template PCR bias applies equally to patients and controls.

Trimming removed 4 bases at V and 2 bases at J, with 5 bases between. The germline V gene has CDR1 SGHRS and CDR2 YFSETQ. The CDR3 consists of 12 residues. Sequencing targeted expressed TCRB transcripts, as all isolated RNA had been reverse transcribed. TCRdb's table, derived via immunoSEQ multiplex PCR, lists solely in-frame clones and lacks some. In the table there are more than 300,000 clones, about 16% of which are singletons. This receptor was taken from a woman aged 18-30 years in good health. Sequenced material: naive CD4+ T cells from blood. The chain carries TRBV5-1 and TRBJ2-3; D unclear. The CDR3 DNA reads as TGCGCCAGCAGCCCAGTCACAGATACGCAGTATTTT. Its translation is CASSPVTDTQYF.